This passage covers 20 T cell receptor beta chains from one sample sequenced in a study of blood T cell repertoires in COVID-19. Produced via immunoSEQ multiplex PCR; TCRdb's table is partial and in-frame only. The data contain roughly 380,000 clones, more than 70% of them seen just once; the ten biggest clones take up approximately 0.93%. Sequencing used PBMCs or T cells enriched from blood (not recorded which). These receptors came from a woman between 25 and 40 years old who had been exposed to COVID-19.

Notes on this clone: The junction departs from the called germline gene at one end, perhaps through a read error. CDR3 in DNA: TGTGCCAGTAGTCCGACCCGTAAGGGCAAGGGAGGCTATACCTTC. Amino acid sequence: CASSPTRKGKGGYTF. The chain has TRBV19 and TRBJ1-2; no clear D. The CDR3 spans 15 residues. Germline CDR1 reads LNHDA; CDR2 reads SQIVND (reference sequence). Using reference TRBV19 and TRBJ1-2 for the parts outside the CDR3, the full variable domain is DGGITQSPKYLFRKEGQNVTLSCEQNLNHDAMYWYRQDPGQGLRLIYYSQIVNDFQKGDIAEGYSVSREKKESFPLTVTSAQKNPTAFYLCASSPTRKGKGGYTFGSGTRLTVV.

This clone was seen more than once but under ten times. V gene TRBV28 combines with J gene TRBJ2-7; 8 bases match TRBD1. The CDR3 runs 16 residues. The germline CDR1 and CDR2 sequences are MDHEN and SYDVKM. Losses at the gene ends were 3 bases for V and 2 bases for J; bases not matched to a gene: 9. The CDR3 spells CASSFTAGGATYEQYF. The CDR3 DNA is TGTGCCAGCAGTTTTACCGCAGGGGGCGCGACCTACGAGCAGTACTTC.

This chain joins TRBV10-3 and TRBJ1-1, with 8 nucleotides matching TRBD1. The CDR3 has 14 residues. J lost 1 base, V lost 7 bases, and 5 bases had no gene match. Germline CDR1 reads ENHRY; CDR2 reads SYGVKD. In DNA form, the CDR3 reads TGTGCCATCACTCGCGACAGGGGGAACACTGAAGCTTTCTTT. Translation gives CAITRDRGNTEAFF.

In this sample, this clone turned up once. V usage is TRBV25-1 and J usage is TRBJ1-5; D gene ambiguous. With 2 bases removed from V and 0 bases from J, the gap between germline ends came to 8 bases. In germline, CDR1 is MGHDK, CDR2 SYGVNS. There are 15 residues in the CDR3. The CDR3 DNA is TGTGCCAGCAGTGAACACGGGAATAGCAATCAGCCCCAGCATTTT. Translation: CASSEHGNSNQPQHF.

The V call is TRBV14, the J call TRBJ1-6, with 7 nucleotides matching TRBD1. The V and J ends lost 2 bases and 9 bases, in that order; junction bases with no gene match: 4. The CDR3 contains 14 residues. Germline V gene lookup returns CDR1 SGHDN and CDR2 FVKESK. The CDR3 loop reads CASSQQQGSSPLHF. The CDR3, as DNA: TGTGCCAGCAGCCAACAACAGGGGAGTTCACCCCTCCACTTT.

The gene calls are TRBV5-1 and TRBJ2-1, with D hard to call. There are 14 residues in the CDR3. Germline CDR1 SGHRS, CDR2 YFSETQ. Trimming took 4 bases from V and 6 from J, leaving 14 bases between them. CDR3 nucleotide sequence: TGCGCCAGCAGCACCGGGTCGTTCAGCAATGAGCAGTTCTTC. Amino acid sequence: CASSTGSFSNEQFF.

The rearrangement links TRBV10-3 to TRBJ2-1; perhaps TRBD2 as D (6 bases). This CDR3 region has 14 residues. Germline V gene data show CDR1 as ENHRY and CDR2 as SYGVKD. V was trimmed by 2 bases and J by 6 bases, leaving 11 bases between them. In DNA, the CDR3 is TGTGCCATCAGTGAGATGGGGGGACGCAATGAGCAGTTCTTC. Amino acids: CAISEMGGRNEQFF.

The chain couples TRBV5-6 to TRBJ1-1; maybe TRBD1 (5 bases). The CDR3 is made up of 12 amino acids. Germline CDR1 SGHDT, CDR2 YYEEEE. Trimming removed 2 bases from V and 5 bases from J, with 7 bases in between. The DNA for the CDR3 is TGTGCCAGCAGCTTCACAGGTACTGAAGCTTTCTTT. Protein: CASSFTGTEAFF.

The chain couples TRBV4-2 to TRBJ2-7; 11 nucleotides agree with TRBD1. V was clipped by 4 bases and J by 4 bases; unmatched bases: 24. Looked up from germline, CDR1 is LGHNA and CDR2 is YNFKEQ. CDR3 size: 21 residues. The CDR3 nucleotides are TGTGCCAGCAGCCCGAATACCCTCGGGGTGGTCGGAGGGACAGGGGGGTACGAGCAGTACTTC. It codes for CASSPNTLGVVGGTGGYEQYF.

The gene calls are TRBV6-5 and TRBJ1-6; D remains unclear. Trimming left V 0 bases short and J 0 bases short, with 6 bases between. The CDR3 spans 16 residues. Germline lookup yields CDR1 MNHEY and CDR2 SVGAGI. The CDR3 bases are TGTGCCAGCAGTTACTCATATCGCTCCTATAATTCACCCCTCCACTTT. This gives the protein CASSYSYRSYNSPLHF.

J is TRBJ2-5 and V is TRBV27; TRBD2 might be the D (5 bases). This CDR3 contains 12 residues. V dropped 8 bases and J dropped 7 bases, with 14 bases sitting between them. Germline CDR1 MNHEY, CDR2 SMNVEV (reference sequence). This chain's CDR3 is CASAPIRGTQYF. The CDR3, as DNA: TGTGCCAGCGCCCCCATCCGGGGGACCCAGTACTTC.

The V gene is TRBV4-2, the J gene TRBJ2-7; TRBD1 or TRBD2 may be the D gene (10 bases each). Germline CDR1 LGHNA, CDR2 YNFKEQ. The CDR3 is 16 residues long. Trimming pared 8 bases from V and 5 bases from J, leaving 25 bases between. The CDR3 is CASDRGLAGDPDEQYF. The CDR3 DNA follows: TGTGCCAGCGACAGGGGGCTAGCGGGAGACCCGGACGAGCAGTACTTC.

V and J are TRBV6-4 and TRBJ1-1, with D maybe TRBD1 (5 bases). The germline gives CDR1 MRHNA, CDR2 SNTAGT. The CDR3 extends over 13 amino acids. V was pared by 3 bases and J by 3 bases, with 8 bases between. The CDR3 DNA reads TGTGCCAGCAGTGAGTCGGGGGACACTGAAGCTTTCTTT. This encodes CASSESGDTEAFF.

There are a few counts of this clone. The chain recombines TRBV3-1 (or the pseudogene TRBV3-2) with TRBJ2-7; a possible D gene is TRBD2 (5 bases). The CDR3 is 11 residues long. V was pared by 5 bases and J by 6 bases, with 8 bases between. Germline V gene lookup returns CDR1 LGHDT and CDR2 YNNKEL (reference sequence). CDR3 in amino acids: CASSWRSEQYF. The CDR3 coding sequence is TGTGCCAGCAGCTGGAGGTCCGAGCAGTACTTC.

This chain links TRBV3-1 (or the pseudogene TRBV3-2) with TRBJ2-7; 7 positions match TRBD2. Germline trimming cut 4 bases from V and 6 bases from J; bases unmatched to any gene: 12. The CDR3 extends over 15 amino acids. Germline CDR1 is LGHDT and CDR2 is YNNKEL (reference sequence). CDR3 nucleotide sequence: TGTGCCAGCAGCCGAATGGGAGGGGCGAAGGGCGAGCAGTACTTC. Its protein is CASSRMGGAKGEQYF.

The chain employs TRBV24-1 and TRBJ2-1; 9 bases map to TRBD2. Germline V CDR1 and CDR2: KGHDR, SFDVKD. The V gene end was trimmed by 5 bases and the J gene end by 0 bases; junction bases not matched to a gene: 16. The CDR3 loop spans 20 amino acids. The CDR3: CATSARDGRISGGSYNEQFF. CDR3 DNA: TGTGCCACCAGTGCCCGGGACGGAAGAATTAGCGGGGGCTCCTACAATGAGCAGTTCTTC.

The chain is built from TRBV5-5 and TRBJ2-4, with D maybe TRBD1 (6 bases). This CDR3 region has 13 residues. V was shortened by 0 bases and J by 8 bases, with 9 bases between the two germline ends. The germline V gene encodes CDR1 SGHKS and CDR2 YYEKEE (reference sequence). In DNA, the CDR3 is TGTGCCAGCAGCTTGGACAGGGCGGACATTCAGTACTTC. Protein product: CASSLDRADIQYF.

This chain joins TRBV11-3 and TRBJ2-4; perhaps TRBD2 as D (6 bases). The germline V and J ends were trimmed by 8 bases and 6 bases, with 20 bases remaining between them. The CDR3 has 15 amino acids. Germline CDR1 SGHNT, CDR2 YENEEA. CDR3 protein: CASVSGPSNGNIQYF. CDR3 bases: TGTGCCAGCGTCAGCGGGCCCTCGAATGGAAACATTCAGTACTTC.

V and J are TRBV16 and TRBJ2-2; TRBD2 matches 9 bases. Germline V CDR1 and CDR2: KGHSY, FQNENV. The CDR3 covers 18 residues. The V and J ends lost 4 bases and 6 bases, in that order; junction bases with no gene match: 15. CDR3 sequence: CASSLLGLAGSRAGELFF. The CDR3, as DNA: TGTGCCAGCAGCCTTTTAGGGCTAGCGGGGTCAAGGGCCGGGGAGCTGTTTTTT. The full variable domain, rest sourced from reference TRBV16 and TRBJ2-2, is GEEVAQTPKHLVRGEGQKAKLYCAPIKGHSYVFWYQQVLKNEFKFLISFQNENVFDETGMPKERFSAKCLPNSPCSLEIQATKLEDSAVYFCASSLLGLAGSRAGELFFGEGSRLTVL.

The chain recombines TRBV7-9 with TRBJ2-1, with D possibly matching TRBD2 (6 bases). The germline V and J ends were trimmed by 5 bases and 0 bases, with 14 bases remaining between them. The CDR3 consists of 16 residues. CDR1 and CDR2 from the germline V gene are SEHNR and FQNEAQ (reference sequence). The chain's CDR3 is CASSPWAGSSYNEQFF. The CDR3 DNA reads TGTGCCAGCAGCCCCTGGGCGGGGAGCTCCTACAATGAGCAGTTCTTC.